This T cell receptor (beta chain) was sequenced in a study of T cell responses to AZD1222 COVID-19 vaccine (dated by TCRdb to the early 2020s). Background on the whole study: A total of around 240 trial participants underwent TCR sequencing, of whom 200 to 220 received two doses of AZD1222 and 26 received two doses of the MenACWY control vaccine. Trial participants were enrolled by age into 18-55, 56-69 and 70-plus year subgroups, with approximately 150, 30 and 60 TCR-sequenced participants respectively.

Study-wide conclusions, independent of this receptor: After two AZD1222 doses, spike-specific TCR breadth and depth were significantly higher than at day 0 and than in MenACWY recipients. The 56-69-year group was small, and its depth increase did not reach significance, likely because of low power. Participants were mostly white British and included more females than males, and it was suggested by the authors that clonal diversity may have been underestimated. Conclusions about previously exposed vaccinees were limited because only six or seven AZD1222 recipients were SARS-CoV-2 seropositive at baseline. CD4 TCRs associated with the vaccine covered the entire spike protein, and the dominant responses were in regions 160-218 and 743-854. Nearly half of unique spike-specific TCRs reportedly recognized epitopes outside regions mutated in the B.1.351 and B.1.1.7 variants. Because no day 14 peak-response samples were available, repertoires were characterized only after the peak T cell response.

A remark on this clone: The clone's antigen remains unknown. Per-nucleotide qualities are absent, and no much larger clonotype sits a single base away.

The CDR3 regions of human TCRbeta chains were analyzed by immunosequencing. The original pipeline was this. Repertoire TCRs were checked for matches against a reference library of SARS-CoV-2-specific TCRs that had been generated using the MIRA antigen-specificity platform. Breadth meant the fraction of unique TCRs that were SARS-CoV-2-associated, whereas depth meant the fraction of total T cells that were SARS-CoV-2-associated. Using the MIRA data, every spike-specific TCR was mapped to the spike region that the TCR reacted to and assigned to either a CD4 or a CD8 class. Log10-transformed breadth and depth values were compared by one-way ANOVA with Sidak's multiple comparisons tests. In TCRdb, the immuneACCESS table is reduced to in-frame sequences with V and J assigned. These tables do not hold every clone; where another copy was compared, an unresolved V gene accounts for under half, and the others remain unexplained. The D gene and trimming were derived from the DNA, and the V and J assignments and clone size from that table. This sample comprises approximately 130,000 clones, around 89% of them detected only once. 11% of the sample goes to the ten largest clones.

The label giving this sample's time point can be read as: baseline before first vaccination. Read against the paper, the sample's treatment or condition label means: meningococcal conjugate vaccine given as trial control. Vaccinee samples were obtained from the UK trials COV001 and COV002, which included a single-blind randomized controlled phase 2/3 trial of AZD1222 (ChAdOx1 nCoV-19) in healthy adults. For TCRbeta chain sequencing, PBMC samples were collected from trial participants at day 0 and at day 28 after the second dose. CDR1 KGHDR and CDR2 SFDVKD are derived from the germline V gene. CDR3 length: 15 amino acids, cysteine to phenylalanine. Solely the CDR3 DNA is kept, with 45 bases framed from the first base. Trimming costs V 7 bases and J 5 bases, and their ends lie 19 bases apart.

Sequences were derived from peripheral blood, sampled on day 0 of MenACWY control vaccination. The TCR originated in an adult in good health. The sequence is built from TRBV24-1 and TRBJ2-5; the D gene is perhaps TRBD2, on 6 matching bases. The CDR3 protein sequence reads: CATSSPTGDGETQYF. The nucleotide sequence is TGTGCCACCAGCTCCCCTACGGGGGACGGGGAGACCCAGTACTTC.